This T cell receptor (beta chain) was sequenced during a study of blood T cells in healthy people across ages (dated by TCRdb to between 2014 and 2016). In terms of the full investigation: In model experiments, template switching captured roughly one uniquely barcoded TCR beta cDNA molecule for every two T cells. Four age groups were formed from the donors: young (average roughly 16 years), middle-aged (just under 40), aged (roughly 58) and long-lived (roughly 88). To avoid experimental bias, donors of different ages were spread randomly across the sequencing lanes. The study measured age-related changes in TCR beta repertoire diversity using deep sequencing normalized with unique cDNA molecular identifiers. The study analyzed two additional independent replicas of 1 million unique cDNA reads from the same blood draw for two donors, one aged 18 to 29 and one aged 80 or older. Results and caveats for the whole study, not just this receptor: The percentage of naive T cells measured by flow cytometry correlated strongly with observed TCR beta diversity. The CMV infection status of donors was not known, potentially confounding age-related changes in expanded clonotypes. Bulk unsorted PBMC profiling prevented conclusive comparison of naive and antigen-experienced compartments. As age increased, observed TCR beta diversity per million T cells dropped in a roughly linear way, and a significant reduction was already evident by age 40. Estimates of total diversity based on one million sequenced T cells were regarded as lower bounds and as underestimates. Compared with the aged group, the long-lived group had more naive CD4+ T cells, fewer expanded clones and increased TCR diversity, suggesting age selection.

The approximately 41 donors, aged 6 to 90 years, were systemically healthy Caucasian individuals from Russia. Each donor gave 9 to 10 milliliters of peripheral blood, collected into EDTA-treated Vacutainer tubes. Ficoll-Paque density-gradient centrifugation was used to isolate PBMCs, with at least 6 million obtained per sample. Trizol reagent was used to extract total RNA from PBMCs, with at least 6 micrograms per sample. For every donor, an aliquot of PBMCs went through flow cytometry to measure the percentages of naive CD45RAhigh/CD27high T cells. At the junction V is shortened by 0 bases and J by 13 bases; bases outside the gene matches: 10. CDR1 and CDR2 are drawn from the germline V gene: SGHAT, FQNNGV. The CDR3 runs 15 amino acids, cysteine and phenylalanine included. The CDR3 DNA has 45 bases and is translated from base 1. The library was built by means of 5' RACE. The instrument was an Illumina HiSeq 2500. A second 7 to 11 cycle PCR used a sample-barcoded 5' primer and a J-beta primer mix. A template-switch 5' adaptor carrying 12 random nucleotides introduced a unique molecular identifier onto each TCR beta cDNA molecule. At least 2.5 million CDR3-containing paired-end reads were obtained from each sample. All of the RNA was converted into first-strand cDNA using the Mint cDNA synthesis kit, with a TRBC-specific oligonucleotide serving as the primer. Following uracil-DNA glycosylase treatment, all cDNA underwent a first 18-cycle PCR with the universal primers M1SS and BC2_uni_R. Turning to the authors' computational methods: Each sample was normalized by randomly selecting 1 million high-quality reads, each carrying a distinct molecular identifier. Instead of being binned into consensus sequences, reads with shared molecular identifiers were discarded. MiTCR, set to a Q25 quality threshold and the strictest error-elimination algorithm, was used for CDR3 identification, clonotype clustering and error correction. A nonparametric unseen species model with Euler transformation was used to estimate a lower bound on total TCR beta diversity. TCRdb reworked the public reads: Q25 trimming with fastp, MiXCR clone assembly, productive beta chains retained. Every entry covers one CDR3 protein and lists the most common genes and DNA from its rows. These V and J calls originate from TCRdb's pipeline instead of the authors' own analysis. This sample comprises roughly 1.5 million distinct CDR3 sequences, under 55% of them detected only once. The ten top clones hold about 4% of the sample.

Comment on this clonotype: Which antigen it targets is not known. No base quality values were provided; no much bigger clone lies one nucleotide off.

The TCR comes from a woman younger than 35 in good health. The sequence joins TRBV11-2 to TRBJ2-4; 9 junctional bases match TRBD2. Sequenced input: blood. The base sequence is TGTGCCAGCAGCTTAGAGAGCGGGGGGTACAATGAGCAGTACTTC. Translated, this gives CASSLESGGYNEQYF.